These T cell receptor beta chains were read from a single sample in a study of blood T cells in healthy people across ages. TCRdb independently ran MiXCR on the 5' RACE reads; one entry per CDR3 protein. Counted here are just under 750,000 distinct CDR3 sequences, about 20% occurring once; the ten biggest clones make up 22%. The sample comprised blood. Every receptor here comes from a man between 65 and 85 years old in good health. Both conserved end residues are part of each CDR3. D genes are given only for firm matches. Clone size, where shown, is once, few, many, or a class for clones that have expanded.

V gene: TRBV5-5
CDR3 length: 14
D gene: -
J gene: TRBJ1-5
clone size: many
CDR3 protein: CASSLEGGNQPQHF
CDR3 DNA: TGCGCCAGCAGCTTGGAGGGGGGCAATCAGCCCCAGCATTTT

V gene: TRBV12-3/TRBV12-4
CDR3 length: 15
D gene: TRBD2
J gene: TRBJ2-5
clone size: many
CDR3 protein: CASSSRTSGGETQYF
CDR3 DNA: TGTGCCAGCAGTTCCCGGACTAGCGGGGGAGAGACCCAGTACTTC

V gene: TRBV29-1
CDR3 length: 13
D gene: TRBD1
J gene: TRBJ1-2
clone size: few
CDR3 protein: CSVEARGTDGYTF
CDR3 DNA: TGCAGCGTTGAAGCCCGGGGGACAGACGGCTACACCTTC

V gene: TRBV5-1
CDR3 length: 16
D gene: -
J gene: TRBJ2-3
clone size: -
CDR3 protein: CASSLGALAYTDTQYF
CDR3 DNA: TGCGCCAGCAGCTTGGGCGCTCTAGCGTACACAGATACGCAGTATTTT

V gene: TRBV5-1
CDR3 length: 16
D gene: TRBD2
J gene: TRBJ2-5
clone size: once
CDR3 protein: CASSSGTSGLGETQYF
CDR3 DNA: TGCGCCAGCAGCTCAGGAACTAGCGGACTTGGGGAGACCCAGTACTTC

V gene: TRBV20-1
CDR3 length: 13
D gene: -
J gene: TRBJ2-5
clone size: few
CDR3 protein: CSARAQIQETQYF
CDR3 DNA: TGCAGTGCTAGAGCGCAGATCCAAGAGACCCAGTACTTC

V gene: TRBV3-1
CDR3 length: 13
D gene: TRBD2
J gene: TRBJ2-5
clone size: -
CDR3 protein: CASSRGREETQYF
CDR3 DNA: TGTGCCAGCAGCCGAGGGAGGGAAGAGACCCAGTACTTC

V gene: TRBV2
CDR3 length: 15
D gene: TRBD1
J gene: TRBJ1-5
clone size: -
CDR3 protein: CASSEGTGGRQPQHF
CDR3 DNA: TGTGCCAGCAGTGAGGGGACAGGGGGAAGACAGCCCCAGCATTTT

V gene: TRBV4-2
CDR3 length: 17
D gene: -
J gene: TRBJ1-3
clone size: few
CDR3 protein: CASSQILRDGILATIYF
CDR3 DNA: TGTGCCAGCAGCCAAATCCTCCGGGACGGTATTTTGGCCACCATATATTTT

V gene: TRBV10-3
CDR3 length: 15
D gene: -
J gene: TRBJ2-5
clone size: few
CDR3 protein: CAISESVALQETQYF
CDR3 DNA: TGTGCCATCAGTGAGTCGGTAGCGTTACAAGAGACCCAGTACTTC

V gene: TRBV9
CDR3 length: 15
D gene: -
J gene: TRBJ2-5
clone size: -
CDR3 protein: CASSVGVEHQETQYF
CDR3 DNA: TGTGCCAGCAGCGTAGGGGTGGAACACCAAGAGACCCAGTACTTC

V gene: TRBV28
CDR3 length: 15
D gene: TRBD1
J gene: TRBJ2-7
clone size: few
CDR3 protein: CASSTMTGYSCEQYF
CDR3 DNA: TGTGCCAGCAGTACTATGACAGGGTACTCCTGCGAGCAGTACTTC

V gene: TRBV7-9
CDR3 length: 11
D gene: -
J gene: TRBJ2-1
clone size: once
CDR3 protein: CARDGANEQFF
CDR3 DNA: TGTGCCAGGGATGGGGCAAATGAGCAGTTCTTC

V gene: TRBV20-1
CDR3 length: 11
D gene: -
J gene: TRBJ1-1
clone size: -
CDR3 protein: CSAKDNHGAFF
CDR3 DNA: TGCAGTGCGAAGGATAACCACGGAGCTTTCTTT

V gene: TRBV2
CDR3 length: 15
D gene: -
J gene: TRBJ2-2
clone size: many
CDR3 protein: CASRAGPANTGELFF
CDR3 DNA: TGTGCCAGCAGAGCTGGTCCAGCGAACACCGGGGAGCTGTTTTTT

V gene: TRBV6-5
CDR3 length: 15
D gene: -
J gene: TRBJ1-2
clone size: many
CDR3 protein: CASSYKGPGADGYTF
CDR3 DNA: TGTGCCAGCAGTTACAAGGGGCCAGGGGCGGATGGCTACACCTTC

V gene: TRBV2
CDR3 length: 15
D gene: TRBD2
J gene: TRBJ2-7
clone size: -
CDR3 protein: CASSLGLAGFPEQYF
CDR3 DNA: TGTGCCAGCAGCCTTGGACTAGCGGGGTTTCCCGAGCAGTACTTC

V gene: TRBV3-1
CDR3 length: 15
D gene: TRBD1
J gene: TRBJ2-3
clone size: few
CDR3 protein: CASSPLTGETDTQYF
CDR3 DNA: TGTGCCAGCAGCCCTCTGACAGGGGAAACAGATACGCAGTATTTT

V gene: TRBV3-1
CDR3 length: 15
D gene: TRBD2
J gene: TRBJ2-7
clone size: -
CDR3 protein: CASSRFSGGINEQYF
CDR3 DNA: TGTGCCAGCAGCCGGTTTAGCGGGGGGATTAACGAGCAGTACTTC

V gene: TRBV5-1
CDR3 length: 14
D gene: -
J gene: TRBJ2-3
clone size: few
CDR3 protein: CASSLQTGTDTQYF
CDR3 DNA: TGCGCCAGCAGCCTACAGACAGGCACAGATACGCAGTATTTT

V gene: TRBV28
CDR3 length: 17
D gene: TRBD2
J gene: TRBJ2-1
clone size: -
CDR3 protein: CASIFGASGSGMGEQFF
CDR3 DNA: TGTGCCAGCATTTTTGGGGCTAGCGGTTCCGGGATGGGCGAGCAGTTCTTC

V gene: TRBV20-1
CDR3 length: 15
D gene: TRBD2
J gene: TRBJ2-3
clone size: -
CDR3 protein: CSANSGRAIRDTQYF
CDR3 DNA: TGCAGTGCTAATAGCGGGAGGGCCATCAGGGATACGCAGTATTTT

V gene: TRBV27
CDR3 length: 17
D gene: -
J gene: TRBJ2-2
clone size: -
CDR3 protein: CASSFDPTWTNTGELFF
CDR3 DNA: TGTGCCAGCAGTTTCGATCCTACCTGGACTAACACCGGGGAGCTGTTTTTT

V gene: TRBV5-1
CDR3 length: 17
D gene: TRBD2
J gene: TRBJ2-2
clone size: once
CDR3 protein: CASSETSGGAYAGELFF
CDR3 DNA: TGCGCCAGCAGCGAGACTAGCGGGGGGGCGTATGCCGGGGAGCTGTTTTTT

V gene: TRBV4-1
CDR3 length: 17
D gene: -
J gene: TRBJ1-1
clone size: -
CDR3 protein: CASSQETQGSWNTEAFF
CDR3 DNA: TGCGCCAGCAGCCAAGAGACACAAGGCAGTTGGAACACTGAAGCTTTCTTT

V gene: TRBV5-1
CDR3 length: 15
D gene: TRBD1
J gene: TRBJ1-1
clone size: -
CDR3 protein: CASSFADRGNTEAFF
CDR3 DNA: TGCGCCAGCAGCTTCGCGGACAGGGGGAACACTGAAGCTTTCTTT

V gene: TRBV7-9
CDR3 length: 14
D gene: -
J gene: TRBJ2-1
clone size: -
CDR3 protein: CASSYTTSNNEQFF
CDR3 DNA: TGTGCCAGCAGCTACACCACTTCCAACAATGAGCAGTTCTTC

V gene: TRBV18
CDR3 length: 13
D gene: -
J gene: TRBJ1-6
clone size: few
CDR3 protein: CASRQEPNSPLHF
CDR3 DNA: TGTGCCAGCCGACAGGAGCCTAATTCACCCCTCCACTTT

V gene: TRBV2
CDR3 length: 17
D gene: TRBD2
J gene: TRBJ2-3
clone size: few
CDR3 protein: CASSASTSGRATDTQYF
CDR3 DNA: TGTGCCAGCAGTGCCTCTACTAGCGGGAGGGCCACAGATACGCAGTATTTT

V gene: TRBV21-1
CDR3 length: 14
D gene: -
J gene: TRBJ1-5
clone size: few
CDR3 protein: CASSHRAGEGPQHF
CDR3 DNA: TGTGCCAGCAGCCACCGGGCAGGGGAGGGGCCCCAGCATTTT

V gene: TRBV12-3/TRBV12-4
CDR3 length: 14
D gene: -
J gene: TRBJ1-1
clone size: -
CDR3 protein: CVSNPHKKNTEAFF
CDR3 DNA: TGTGTCAGCAATCCCCACAAGAAAAACACTGAAGCTTTCTTT

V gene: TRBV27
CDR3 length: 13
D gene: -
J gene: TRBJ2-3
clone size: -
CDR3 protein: CASSLWRTDTQYF
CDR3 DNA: TGTGCCAGCAGTTTATGGCGCACAGATACGCAGTATTTT

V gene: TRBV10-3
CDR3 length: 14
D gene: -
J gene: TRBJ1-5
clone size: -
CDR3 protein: CASHGGTNHQPQHF
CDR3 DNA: TGTGCCAGCCATGGGGGAACGAACCATCAGCCCCAGCATTTT

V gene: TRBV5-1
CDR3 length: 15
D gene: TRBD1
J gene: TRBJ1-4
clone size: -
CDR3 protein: CASSDPGTGDEKLFF
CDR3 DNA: TGCGCCAGCAGCGACCCCGGGACAGGTGATGAAAAACTGTTTTTT

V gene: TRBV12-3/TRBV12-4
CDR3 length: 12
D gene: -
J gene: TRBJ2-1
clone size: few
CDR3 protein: CASSRWGGTQFF
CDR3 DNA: TGTGCCAGCAGTCGATGGGGTGGGACGCAGTTCTTC

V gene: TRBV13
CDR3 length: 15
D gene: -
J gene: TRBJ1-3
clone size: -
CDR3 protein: CASRKWGGSGNTIYF
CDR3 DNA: TGTGCCAGCAGAAAGTGGGGGGGCTCTGGAAACACCATATATTTT

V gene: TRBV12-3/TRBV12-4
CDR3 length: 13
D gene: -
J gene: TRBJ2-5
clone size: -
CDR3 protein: CASRIQGMQTQYF
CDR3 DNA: TGTGCCAGCAGGATACAGGGTATGCAGACCCAGTACTTC

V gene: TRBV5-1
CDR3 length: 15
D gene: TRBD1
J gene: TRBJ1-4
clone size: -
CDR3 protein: CASSWTGDLNEKLFF
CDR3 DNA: TGCGCCAGCAGCTGGACAGGGGACCTTAATGAAAAACTGTTTTTT

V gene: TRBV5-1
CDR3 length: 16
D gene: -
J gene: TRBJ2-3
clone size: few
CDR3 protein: CASSLVSGAGTDTQYF
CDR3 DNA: TGCGCCAGCAGCTTGGTTAGCGGTGCCGGCACAGATACGCAGTATTTT

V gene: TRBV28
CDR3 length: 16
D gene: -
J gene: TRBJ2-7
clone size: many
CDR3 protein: CASRVGGGQAPYEQYF
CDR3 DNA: TGTGCCAGCAGAGTCGGGGGGGGACAGGCTCCCTACGAGCAGTACTTC

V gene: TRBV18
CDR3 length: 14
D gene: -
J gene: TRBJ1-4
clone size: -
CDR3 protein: CASLLREADEKLFF
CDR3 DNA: TGTGCCAGTCTTCTGAGGGAGGCCGATGAAAAACTGTTTTTT

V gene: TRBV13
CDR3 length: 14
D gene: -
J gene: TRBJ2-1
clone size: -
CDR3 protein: CASSHGERDFEQFF
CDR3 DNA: TGTGCCAGCAGCCACGGGGAACGGGATTTTGAGCAGTTCTTC

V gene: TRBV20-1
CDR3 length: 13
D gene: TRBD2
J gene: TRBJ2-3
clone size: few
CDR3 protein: CSARVGLAGLQYF
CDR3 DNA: TGCAGTGCTAGAGTCGGACTAGCGGGCCTTCAGTATTTT

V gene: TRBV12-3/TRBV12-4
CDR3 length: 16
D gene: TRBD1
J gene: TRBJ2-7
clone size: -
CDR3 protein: CASSDNRGTGSYEQYF
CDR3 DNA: TGTGCCAGCAGCGATAACAGGGGGACAGGGTCCTACGAGCAGTACTTC

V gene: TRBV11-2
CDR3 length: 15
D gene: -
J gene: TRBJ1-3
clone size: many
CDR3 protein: CASSLLAGSGNTIYF
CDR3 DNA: TGTGCCAGCAGCTTATTAGCCGGCTCTGGAAACACCATATATTTT

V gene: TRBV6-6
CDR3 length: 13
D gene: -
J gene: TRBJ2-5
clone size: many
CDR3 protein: CASSYRFQETQYF
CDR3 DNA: TGTGCCAGCAGTTACCGATTCCAAGAGACCCAGTACTTC

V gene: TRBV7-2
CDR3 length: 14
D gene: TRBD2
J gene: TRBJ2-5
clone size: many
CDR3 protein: CASSSGLAKETQYF
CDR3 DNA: TGTGCCAGCAGCTCGGGACTAGCCAAAGAGACCCAGTACTTC

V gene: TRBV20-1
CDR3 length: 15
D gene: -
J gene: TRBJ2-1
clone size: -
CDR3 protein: CSASQGTDPLDEQFF
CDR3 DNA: TGCAGTGCTTCGCAAGGGACTGACCCGTTGGATGAGCAGTTCTTC

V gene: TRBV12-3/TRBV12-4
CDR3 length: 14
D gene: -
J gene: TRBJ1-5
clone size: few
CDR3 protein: CASRKQGEGQPQHF
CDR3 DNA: TGTGCCAGCAGAAAACAGGGCGAAGGGCAGCCCCAGCATTTT

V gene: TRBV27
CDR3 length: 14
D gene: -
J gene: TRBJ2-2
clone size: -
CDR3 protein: CARLVKGRAGELFF
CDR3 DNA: TGTGCCCGCCTGGTAAAGGGAAGGGCCGGGGAGCTGTTTTTT

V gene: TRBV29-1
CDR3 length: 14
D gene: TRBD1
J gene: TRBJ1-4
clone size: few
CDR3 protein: CSVEDLQGGEKLFF
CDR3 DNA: TGCAGCGTTGAAGATTTGCAGGGGGGGGAAAAACTGTTTTTT

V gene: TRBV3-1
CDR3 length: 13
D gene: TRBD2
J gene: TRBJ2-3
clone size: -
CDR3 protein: CASRGLAGDTQYF
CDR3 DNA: TGTGCCAGCAGGGGACTAGCTGGCGATACGCAGTATTTT

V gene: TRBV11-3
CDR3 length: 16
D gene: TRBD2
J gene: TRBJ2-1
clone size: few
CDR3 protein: CASSATSADSYNEQFF
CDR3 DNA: TGTGCCAGCAGCGCTACTAGCGCAGACTCCTACAATGAGCAGTTCTTC

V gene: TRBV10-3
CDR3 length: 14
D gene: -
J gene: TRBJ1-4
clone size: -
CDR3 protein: CAISAYGPDEKLFF
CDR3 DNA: TGTGCCATCAGTGCGTACGGGCCGGATGAAAAACTGTTTTTT

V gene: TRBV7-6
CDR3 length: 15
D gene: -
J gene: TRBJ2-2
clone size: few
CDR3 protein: CASSQAQGSGGELFF
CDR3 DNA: TGTGCCAGCAGCCAAGCCCAGGGAAGCGGCGGGGAGCTGTTTTTT